The 10 T cell receptor beta chains presented below share a single source sample, sequenced in a study of cytomegalovirus exposure and HLA in healthy donors. Primers for the PCR totalled 60 Vbeta and 13 Jbeta. Profiling relied on immunoSEQ multiplex PCR, and the TCRdb table lists in-frame clones only, not all of them. The table shows under 200,000 clones, with roughly 79% occurring only once. The specimen sequenced was PBMCs. These receptors were taken from a woman in her forties or fifties in good health and CMV-seronegative.

V and J are TRBV7-2 and TRBJ2-2; D is undetermined. Germline assignment: CDR1 SGHTA and CDR2 FQGNSA. The CDR3 extends over 15 amino acids. V was cut by 1 base and J by 5 bases, with 11 bases left in between. This CDR3 reads CASSLGQVRTGELFF. CDR3 in DNA: TGTGCCAGCAGCTTAGGTCAGGTTAGGACCGGGGAGCTGTTTTTT.

The chain has TRBV20-1 and TRBJ1-1; D remains unclear. Germline V gene lookup returns CDR1 DFQATT and CDR2 SNEGSKA (reference sequence). The V and J ends lost 5 bases and 11 bases respectively, with 12 bases between them. This CDR3 region has 10 residues. CDR3 region: CSAGSLRAFF. DNA for the CDR3: TGCAGTGCTGGGAGCCTCCGGGCTTTCTTT.

The rearrangement links TRBV6-5 to TRBJ1-4; D is unresolved. The CDR3 is 15 amino acids. V shed 3 bases and J shed 7 bases, with 15 bases lying between them. CDR1 is MNHEY, CDR2 SVGAGI, per germline. The CDR3 sequence: CASSYTRRATEKLFF. CDR3 DNA: TGTGCCAGCAGTTATACCCGGCGGGCCACTGAAAAACTGTTTTTT.

The chain carries TRBV28 and TRBJ2-1; the D is unclear. Germline V gene sequence: CDR1 MDHEN, CDR2 SYDVKM. With 2 bases removed from V and 6 bases from J, the gap between germline ends came to 14 bases. This CDR3 region has 15 residues. The CDR3 reads CASSLPPLLGNEQFF. In DNA form, the CDR3 reads TGTGCCAGCAGTTTACCCCCGCTCCTAGGCAATGAGCAGTTCTTC.

The genes are TRBV5-1 and TRBJ2-5, with 11 positions matching TRBD1. The junction had 7 bases not matched to a gene; V was cut back by 1 base and J by 5 bases. From germline, CDR1 is SGHRS and CDR2 YFSETQ. CDR3 size: 16 residues. CDR3 loop: CASSLLRTGGRETQYF. CDR3 nucleotides: TGCGCCAGCAGCTTGCTTAGGACAGGGGGCCGGGAGACCCAGTACTTC.

This chain connects TRBV7-8 to TRBJ2-1; 10 bases align to TRBD2. Germline assignment: CDR1 SGHVS and CDR2 FQNEAQ. The CDR3 consists of 17 residues. V lost 9 bases, J lost 1 base, and 12 bases stayed unmatched. CDR3 residues: CASFVRSGGDSYNEQFF. CDR3 bases: TGTGCCAGTTTTGTACGGAGCGGGGGGGATTCCTACAATGAGCAGTTCTTC. The whole variable domain, remainder taken from reference TRBV7-8 and TRBJ2-1, is GAGVSQSPRYKVAKRGQDVALRCDPISGHVSLFWYQQALGQGPEFLTYFQNEAQLDKSGLPSDRFFAERPEGSVSTLKIQRTQQEDSAVYLCASFVRSGGDSYNEQFFGPGTRLTVL.

The chain joins TRBV28 to TRBJ2-2; D call uncertain. Germline CDR1 MDHEN, CDR2 SYDVKM. With 8 bases removed from V and 5 bases from J, the gap between germline ends came to 9 bases. The CDR3 consists of 12 residues. In DNA, the CDR3 is TGTGCCAGCCTCAGGTCGACCGGGGAGCTGTTTTTT. It encodes CASLRSTGELFF.

The V gene is TRBV4-1, the J gene TRBJ2-7; D perhaps matches TRBD1 (5 bases). The length of the CDR3 is 18 residues. Trimming removed 0 bases from V and 3 bases from J, with 21 bases in between. Germline-derived CDR1 and CDR2 are MGHRA and YSYEKL. As DNA, the CDR3 is TGCGCCAGCAGCCAAGATAACCCACAGGACACAACATACTACGAGCAGTACTTC. Translating gives CASSQDNPQDTTYYEQYF.

The genes are TRBV28 and TRBJ1-2; D is perhaps TRBD1 (6 bases). The germline V gene has CDR1 MDHEN and CDR2 SYDVKM. This CDR3 is 13 amino acids long. V was trimmed by 2 bases and J by 13 bases, leaving 17 bases between them. The CDR3 DNA reads TGTGCCAGCAGTTTAGCAGGGGACTATAATAGCACCTTC. Protein sequence: CASSLAGDYNSTF.

This chain connects TRBV9 to TRBJ1-6, with a tentative D call TRBD1 (5 bases). Germline loops: CDR1 SGDLS, CDR2 YYNGEE. Trimming took off 1 base at V and 4 bases at J, with 9 bases between the two ends. This CDR3 contains 15 residues. The CDR3: CASSVSTAYNSPLHF. The CDR3 DNA reads TGTGCCAGCAGCGTATCGACAGCATATAATTCACCCCTCCACTTT. Full variable domain (rest looked up from reference TRBV9 and TRBJ1-6): DSGVTQTPKHLITATGQRVTLRCSPRSGDLSVYWYQQSLDQGLQFLIQYYNGEERAKGNILERFSAQQFPDLHSELNLSSLELGDSALYFCASSVSTAYNSPLHFGNGTRLTVT.